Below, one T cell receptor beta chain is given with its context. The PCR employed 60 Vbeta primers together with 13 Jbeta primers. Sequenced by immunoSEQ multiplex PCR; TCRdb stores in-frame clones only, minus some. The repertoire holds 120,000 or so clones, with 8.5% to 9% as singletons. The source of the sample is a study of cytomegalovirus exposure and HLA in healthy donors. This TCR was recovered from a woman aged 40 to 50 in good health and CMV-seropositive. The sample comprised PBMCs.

CDR3 amino acids: CASSLGGRGRSGYTF. CDR3 sequence (DNA): TGTGCCAGCAGCTTAGGGGGCAGGGGGAGGTCTGGCTACACCTTC. The chain joins TRBV13 to TRBJ1-2; 7 bases map to TRBD1. The CDR3 runs to 15 residues. The J segment lost 7 bases and the V segment lost 0 bases, leaving 8 bases of the junction unmatched. Per the germline V gene, CDR1 is PRHDT and CDR2 is FYEKMQ (reference sequence).